This TCR beta chain was observed in a study of blood T cells in healthy people across ages. Study results and caveats: PBMCs that were unsorted prevented a conclusive naive versus antigen-experienced comparison. Those diversity estimates obtained from one million T cells were thought to be underestimates.

Using a J-beta primer mix together with a sample-barcoded 5' primer, a second PCR was run for roughly 6 to 12 cycles. Each CDR3 protein gets one entry after TCRdb re-called the 5' RACE reads with MiXCR. The profile shows 1.5 million or so distinct CDR3 sequences, roughly 43% of them singletons. Points on this clonotype: The target antigen is unknown.

The CDR3 covers 14 residues. Germline V lookup: CDR1 SEHNR, CDR2 FQNEAQ (reference sequence). The receptor was derived from a young woman in good health. This chain connects TRBV7-9 to TRBJ2-1; D call uncertain. The end of the DNA fits TRBJ2-7 better, so the J call may be wrong. Material: blood. The CDR3 sequence: CASSLTLSVNEQYF. The CDR3 coding sequence is TGTGCCAGCAGCTTAACCCTAAGCGTGAATGAGCAGTACTTC.